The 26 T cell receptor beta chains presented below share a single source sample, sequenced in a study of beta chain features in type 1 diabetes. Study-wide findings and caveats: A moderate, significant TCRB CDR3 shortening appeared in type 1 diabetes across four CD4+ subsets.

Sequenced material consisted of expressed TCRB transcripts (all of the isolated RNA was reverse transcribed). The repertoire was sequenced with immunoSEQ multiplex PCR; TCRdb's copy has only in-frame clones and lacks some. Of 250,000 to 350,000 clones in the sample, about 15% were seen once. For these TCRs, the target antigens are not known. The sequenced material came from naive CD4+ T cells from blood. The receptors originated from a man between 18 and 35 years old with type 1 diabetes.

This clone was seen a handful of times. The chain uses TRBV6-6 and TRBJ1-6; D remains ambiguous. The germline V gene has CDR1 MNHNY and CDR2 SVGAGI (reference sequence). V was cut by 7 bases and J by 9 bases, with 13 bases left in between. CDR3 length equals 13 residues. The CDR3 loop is CASILEASSPLHF. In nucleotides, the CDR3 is TGTGCCAGCATCCTAGAAGCCAGTTCACCCCTCCACTTT.

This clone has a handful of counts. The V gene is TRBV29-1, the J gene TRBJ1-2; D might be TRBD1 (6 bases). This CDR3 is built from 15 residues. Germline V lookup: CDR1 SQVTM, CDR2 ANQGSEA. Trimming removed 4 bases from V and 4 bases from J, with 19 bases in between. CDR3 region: CSVGGWTALSYGYTF. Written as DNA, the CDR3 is TGCAGCGTTGGAGGATGGACAGCGCTTAGCTATGGCTACACCTTC.

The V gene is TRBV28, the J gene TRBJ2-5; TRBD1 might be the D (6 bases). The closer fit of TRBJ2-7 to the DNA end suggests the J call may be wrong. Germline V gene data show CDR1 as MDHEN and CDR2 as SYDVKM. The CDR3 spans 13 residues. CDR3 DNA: TGTGCCAGCAGGACGACAGGCTCCTACGAGCAGTACTTC. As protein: CASRTTGSYEQYF.

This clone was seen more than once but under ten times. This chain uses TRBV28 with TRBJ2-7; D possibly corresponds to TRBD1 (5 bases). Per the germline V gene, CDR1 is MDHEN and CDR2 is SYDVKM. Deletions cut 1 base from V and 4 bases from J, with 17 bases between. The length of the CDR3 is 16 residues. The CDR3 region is CASSLYRRADLYEQYF. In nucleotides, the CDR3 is TGTGCCAGCAGTTTATACAGGAGAGCTGATTTATACGAGCAGTACTTC.

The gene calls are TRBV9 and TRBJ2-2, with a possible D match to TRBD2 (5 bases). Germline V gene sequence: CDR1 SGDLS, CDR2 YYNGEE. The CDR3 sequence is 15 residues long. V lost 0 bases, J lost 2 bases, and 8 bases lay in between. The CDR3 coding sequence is TGTGCCAGCAGCGTAGAAGCGGCAAACACCGGGGAGCTGTTTTTT. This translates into CASSVEAANTGELFF.

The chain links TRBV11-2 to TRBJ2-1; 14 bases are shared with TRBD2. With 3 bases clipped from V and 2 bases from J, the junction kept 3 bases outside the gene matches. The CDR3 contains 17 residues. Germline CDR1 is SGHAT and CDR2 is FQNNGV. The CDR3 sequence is CASSFRLAGGAYNEQFF. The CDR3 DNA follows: TGTGCCAGCAGCTTCCGACTAGCGGGGGGGGCCTACAATGAGCAGTTCTTC.

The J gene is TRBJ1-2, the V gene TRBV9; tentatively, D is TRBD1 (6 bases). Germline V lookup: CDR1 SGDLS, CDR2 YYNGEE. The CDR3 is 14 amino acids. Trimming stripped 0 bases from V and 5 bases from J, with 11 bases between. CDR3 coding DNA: TGTGCCAGCAGCGTAGGCCAGGGGATGTATGGCTACACCTTC. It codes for CASSVGQGMYGYTF.

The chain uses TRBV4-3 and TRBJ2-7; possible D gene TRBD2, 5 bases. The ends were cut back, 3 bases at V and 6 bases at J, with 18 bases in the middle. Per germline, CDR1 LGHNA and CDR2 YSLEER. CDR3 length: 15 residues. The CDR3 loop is CASSQDRRVSTEQYF. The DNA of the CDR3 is TGCGCCAGCAGCCAGGACCGGCGGGTGAGTACCGAGCAGTACTTC.

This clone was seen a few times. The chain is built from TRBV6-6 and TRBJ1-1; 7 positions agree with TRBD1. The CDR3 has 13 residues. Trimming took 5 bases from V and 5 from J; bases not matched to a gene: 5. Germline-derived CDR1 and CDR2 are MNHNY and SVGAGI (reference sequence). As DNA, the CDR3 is TGTGCCAGCAGTCCGACAGGGTGGACTGAAGCTTTCTTT. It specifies CASSPTGWTEAFF.

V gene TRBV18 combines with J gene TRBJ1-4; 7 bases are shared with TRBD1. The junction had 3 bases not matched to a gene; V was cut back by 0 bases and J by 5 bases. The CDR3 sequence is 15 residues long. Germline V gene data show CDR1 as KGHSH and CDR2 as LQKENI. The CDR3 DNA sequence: TGTGCCAGCTCACCACCGGGACAGCCAAATGAAAAACTGTTTTTT. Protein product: CASSPPGQPNEKLFF.

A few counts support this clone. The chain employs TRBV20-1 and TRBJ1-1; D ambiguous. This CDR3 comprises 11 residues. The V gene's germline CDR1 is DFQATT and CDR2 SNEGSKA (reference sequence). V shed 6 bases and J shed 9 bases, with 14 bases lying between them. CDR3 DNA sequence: TGCAGTGCCTCGGAGGGATTTAAAGCTTTCTTT. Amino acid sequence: CSASEGFKAFF.

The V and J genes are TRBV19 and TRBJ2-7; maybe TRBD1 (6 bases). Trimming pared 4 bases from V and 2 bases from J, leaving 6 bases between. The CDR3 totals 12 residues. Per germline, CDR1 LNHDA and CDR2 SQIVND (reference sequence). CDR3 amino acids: CASSRGPYEQYF. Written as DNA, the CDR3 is TGTGCCAGTAGTAGGGGGCCCTACGAGCAGTACTTC.

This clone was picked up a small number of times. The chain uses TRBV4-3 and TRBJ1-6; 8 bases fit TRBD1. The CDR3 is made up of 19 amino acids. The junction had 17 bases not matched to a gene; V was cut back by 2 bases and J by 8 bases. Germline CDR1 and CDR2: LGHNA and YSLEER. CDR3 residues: CASSQKRTGKGFGDSPLHF. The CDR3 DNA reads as TGCGCCAGCAGCCAAAAACGGACAGGGAAAGGGTTTGGGGATTCACCCCTCCACTTT.

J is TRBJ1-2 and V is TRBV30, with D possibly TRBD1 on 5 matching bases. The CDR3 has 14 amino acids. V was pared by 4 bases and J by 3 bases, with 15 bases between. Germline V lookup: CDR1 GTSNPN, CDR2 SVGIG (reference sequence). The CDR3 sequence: CAWKALPGDYGYTF. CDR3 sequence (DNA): TGTGCCTGGAAGGCACTCCCGGGGGACTATGGCTACACCTTC.

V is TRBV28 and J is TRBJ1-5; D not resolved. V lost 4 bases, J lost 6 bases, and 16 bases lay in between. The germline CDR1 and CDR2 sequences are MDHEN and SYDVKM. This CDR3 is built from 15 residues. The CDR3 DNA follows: TGTGCCAGCAGTTCATGGAGGGCGGCCGCTCAGCCCCAGCATTTT. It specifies CASSSWRAAAQPQHF.

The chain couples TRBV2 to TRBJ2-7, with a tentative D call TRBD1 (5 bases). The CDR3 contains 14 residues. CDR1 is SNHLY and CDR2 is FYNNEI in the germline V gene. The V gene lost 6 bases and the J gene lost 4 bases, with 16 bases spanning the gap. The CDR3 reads CASRQGPDPYEQYF. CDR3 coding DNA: TGTGCCAGCAGGCAGGGTCCCGACCCTTACGAGCAGTACTTC.

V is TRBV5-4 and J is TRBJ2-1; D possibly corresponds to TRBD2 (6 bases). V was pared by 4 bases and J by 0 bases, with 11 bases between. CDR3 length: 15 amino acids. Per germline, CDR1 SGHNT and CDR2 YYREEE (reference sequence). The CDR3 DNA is TGTGCCAGCAGCCGAGTAGCGGACTCCTACAATGAGCAGTTCTTC. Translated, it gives CASSRVADSYNEQFF.

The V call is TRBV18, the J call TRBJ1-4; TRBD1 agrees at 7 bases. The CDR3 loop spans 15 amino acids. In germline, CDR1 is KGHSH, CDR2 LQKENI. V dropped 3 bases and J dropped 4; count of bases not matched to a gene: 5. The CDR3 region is CASSPPGQSNEKLFF. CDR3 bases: TGTGCCAGCTCACCGCCGGGACAGAGTAATGAAAAACTGTTTTTT.

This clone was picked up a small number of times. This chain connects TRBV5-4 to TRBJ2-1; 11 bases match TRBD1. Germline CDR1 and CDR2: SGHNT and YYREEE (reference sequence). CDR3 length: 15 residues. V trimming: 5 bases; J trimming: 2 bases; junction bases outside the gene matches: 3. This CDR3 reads CASRAGQGAYNEQFF. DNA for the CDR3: TGTGCCAGCAGGGCGGGACAGGGGGCCTACAATGAGCAGTTCTTC.

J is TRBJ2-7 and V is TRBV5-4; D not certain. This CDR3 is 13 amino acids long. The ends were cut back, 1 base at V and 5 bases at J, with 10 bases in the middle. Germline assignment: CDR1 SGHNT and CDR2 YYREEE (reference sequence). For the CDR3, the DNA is TGTGCCAGCAGCTTGAAAATTCAGAACGAGCAGTACTTC. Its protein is CASSLKIQNEQYF.

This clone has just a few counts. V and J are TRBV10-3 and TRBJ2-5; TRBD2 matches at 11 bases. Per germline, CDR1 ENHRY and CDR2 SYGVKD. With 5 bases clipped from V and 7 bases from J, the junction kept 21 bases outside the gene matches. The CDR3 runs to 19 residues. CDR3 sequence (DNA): TGTGCCATCAGTTCCCCCAGGGGGTACACTAGCGGGAGTCTTGGGACCCAGTACTTC. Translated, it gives CAISSPRGYTSGSLGTQYF.

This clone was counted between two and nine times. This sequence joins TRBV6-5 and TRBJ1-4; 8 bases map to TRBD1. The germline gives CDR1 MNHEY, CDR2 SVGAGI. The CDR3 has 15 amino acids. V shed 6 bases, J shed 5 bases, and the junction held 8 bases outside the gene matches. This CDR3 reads CASSRGDRINEKLFF. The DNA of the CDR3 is TGTGCCAGCAGCCGAGGGGACAGGATAAATGAAAAACTGTTTTTT.

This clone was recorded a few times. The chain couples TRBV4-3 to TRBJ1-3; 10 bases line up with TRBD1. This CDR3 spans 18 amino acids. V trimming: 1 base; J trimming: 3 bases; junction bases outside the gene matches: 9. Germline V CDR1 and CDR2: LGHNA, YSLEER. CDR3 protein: CASSQALGQGIGGNTIYF. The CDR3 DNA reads TGCGCCAGCAGCCAAGCTTTGGGACAGGGGATCGGTGGAAACACCATATATTTT.

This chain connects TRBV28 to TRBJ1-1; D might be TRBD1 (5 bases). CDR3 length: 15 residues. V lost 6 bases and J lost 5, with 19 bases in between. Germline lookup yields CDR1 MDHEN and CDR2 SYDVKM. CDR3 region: CASSPFGRGRTEAFF. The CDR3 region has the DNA TGTGCCAGCAGCCCCTTCGGACGGGGGAGGACTGAAGCTTTCTTT.

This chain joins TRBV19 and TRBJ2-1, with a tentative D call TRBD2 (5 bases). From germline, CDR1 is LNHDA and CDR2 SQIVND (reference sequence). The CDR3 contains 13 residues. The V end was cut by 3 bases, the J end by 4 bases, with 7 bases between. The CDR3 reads CASSIIAYNEQFF. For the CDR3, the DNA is TGTGCCAGTAGTATTATAGCGTACAATGAGCAGTTCTTC.

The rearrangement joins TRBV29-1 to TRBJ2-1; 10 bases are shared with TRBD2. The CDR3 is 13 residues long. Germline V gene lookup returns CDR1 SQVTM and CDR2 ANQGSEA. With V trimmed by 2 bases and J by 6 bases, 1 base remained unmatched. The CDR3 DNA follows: TGCAGCGTTGAAAGGACTAGCGGCAATGAGCAGTTCTTC. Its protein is CSVERTSGNEQFF.